This is a list of T cell receptor beta chains from one sample in a study of cytomegalovirus exposure and HLA in healthy donors. Data came from immunoSEQ multiplex PCR; TCRdb stores just in-frame clones and leaves some out. The sample contains around 170,000 clones, approximately 88% of which appear only once. The specimen sequenced was PBMCs. The receptors derive from a boy aged 2 to 10 in good health and CMV-seronegative. CDR3s include the opening cysteine and the closing phenylalanine or tryptophan. The D gene is left open where the match is weak. Size values are once, few and many counts, or a class for expanded clones, and some rows have none.

D gene	J gene	V gene	clone size	CDR3 length	CDR3 DNA	CDR3 protein
TRBD1	TRBJ2-5	TRBV19	-	17	TGTGCCAGTAGTAACCCCGTAGGGACAGGGGGTGGAGAGACCCAGTACTTC	CASSNPVGTGGGETQYF
TRBD2	TRBJ2-7	TRBV18	-	17	TGTGCCAGCTCACCCCCTCCGGGGAGGGCGGGGGCCTACGAGCAGTACTTC	CASSPPPGRAGAYEQYF
TRBD1	TRBJ2-7	TRBV2	-	14	TGTGCCATAACCCCAGGGGGCGCTTCCTACGAGCAGTACTTC	CAITPGGASYEQYF
TRBD1	TRBJ1-5	TRBV7-2	-	16	TGTGCCAGCAGCTTAACAGGGGGAAGGAGCAATCAGCCCCAGCATTTT	CASSLTGGRSNQPQHF
TRBD2	TRBJ2-4	TRBV2	-	15	TGTGCCAGCCAGCCCGGGCGGGAGCCAAAAAACATTCAGTACTTC	CASQPGREPKNIQYF
-	TRBJ2-2	TRBV5-1	-	14	TGCGCCAGCAGCTTGATAACCCGGAGGGGCATGATGTTTTTT	CASSLITRRGMMFF
-	TRBJ2-2	TRBV15	-	14	TGTGCCACCAGCATGCCGGAGGGGACCGGGGAGCTGTTTTTT	CATSMPEGTGELFF
TRBD2	TRBJ2-7	TRBV4-1	-	17	TGCGCCAGCAGCCAAGAACTAGCGGGATACTCCTTTAGGGAGCAGTACTTC	CASSQELAGYSFREQYF
-	TRBJ2-7	TRBV13	-	14	TGTGCCAGCGGCGCGGAGGGAAGATATAACGAGCAGTACTTC	CASGAEGRYNEQYF
-	TRBJ2-3	TRBV4-1	few	14	TGCGCCTCGCGTCTAGCAACAAGCACAGATACGCAGTATTTT	CASRLATSTDTQYF
-	TRBJ1-2	TRBV6-1	-	13	TGTGCCAGCAGGGTATCCCTTGGAGGCGGCTACACCTTC	CASRVSLGGGYTF
TRBD2	TRBJ2-7	TRBV30	-	14	TGTGCCTGGAGTTTGGGGGAGGGCACCTACGAGCAGTACTTC	CAWSLGEGTYEQYF
-	TRBJ2-7	TRBV11-2	-	15	TGTGCCAGCAGCTTAGCCTCTGACAGACGGTACGAGCAGTACTTC	CASSLASDRRYEQYF
TRBD2	TRBJ2-7	TRBV27	-	15	TGTGCCAGCAGTTTATCGGCTAGCGGGAAGTACGAGCAGTACTTC	CASSLSASGKYEQYF
-	TRBJ2-7	TRBV6-1	-	14	TGTGCCAGCAGTGAACGGGGGGCAAGATACGAGCAGTACTTC	CASSERGARYEQYF
TRBD2	TRBJ2-3	TRBV14	-	13	TGTGCCAGTGGACTAGCGGGAGATAGAGCGCAGTATTTT	CASGLAGDRAQYF
TRBD1	TRBJ1-2	TRBV5-4	-	14	TGTGCCAGCAGCTGGGGACAGGGCCCTTATGGCTACACCTTC	CASSWGQGPYGYTF
-	TRBJ2-5	TRBV12-2	once	17	TGTGCAAGTCGCTTAGTACGGGAAAACCTGTACCAAGAGACCCAGTACTTC	CASRLVRENLYQETQYF
TRBD1	TRBJ2-1	TRBV9	-	17	TGTGCCAGCAGCCCTCGTACCGGGACAGGGTCCTACAATGAGCAGTTCTTC	CASSPRTGTGSYNEQFF
TRBD2	TRBJ2-1	TRBV28	-	15	TGTGCCAGCACCCTTAGCGGGAGGGTTTACAATGAGCAGTTCTTC	CASTLSGRVYNEQFF
TRBD1	TRBJ2-7	TRBV16	-	15	TGTGCCAGCAGCCACTTGGGACAGGGGGCCTACGAGCAGTACTTC	CASSHLGQGAYEQYF
TRBD1	TRBJ2-7	TRBV14	once	14	TGTGCCAGCAGGCCTCCGGGACAGGGAGGCGAGCAGTACTTC	CASRPPGQGGEQYF
-	TRBJ2-7	TRBV5-8	-	13	TGTGCCAGCAGGGGAACAGGGACCGTCGAGCAGTACTTC	CASRGTGTVEQYF
TRBD1	TRBJ1-2	TRBV7-6	-	13	TGTGCCAGCAGCGCCCAGACAGGGGCGGGCTACACCTTC	CASSAQTGAGYTF
-	TRBJ2-1	TRBV19	-	18	TGTGCCAGTAGTACACATCGGACCTTTGGAGGAGGCCGGAATGAGCAGTTCTTC	CASSTHRTFGGGRNEQFF